Shown below are 28 T cell receptor beta chains from a single sample sequenced in a study of metastatic and nonmetastatic thyroid tumors. TCRdb redid the clone calls on the PCR reads using MiXCR. The data show about 35,000 clones, roughly a sixth seen once. All patients reached thyroid surgery having received no treatment beforehand. The specimen was blood. The receptor set was obtained from a male donor with papillary thyroid cancer or a benign thyroid nodule (not recorded which). Some clones in this sample may be carry-over from other donors' samples.

The genes are TRBV11-1 and TRBJ2-7; 9 bases are a match to TRBD2. V gave up 0 bases and J gave up 1 base; unmatched junction bases: 16. Germline CDR1 is SGHAT and CDR2 is FQDESV (reference sequence). This CDR3 comprises 20 residues. For the CDR3, the DNA is TGTGCCAGCAGCTTAGCCCTCCCGGGCACTAGCGGGCATAGTTCCTACGAGCAGTACTTC. This gives the protein CASSLALPGTSGHSSYEQYF.

In this sample, this clone turned up many times. The J gene is TRBJ1-4, the V gene TRBV20-1; D remains unclear. CDR1 DFQATT and CDR2 SNEGSKA come from the germline V gene (reference sequence). Deletions cut 6 bases from V and 8 bases from J, with 16 bases between. The CDR3 sequence is 13 residues long. CDR3 sequence reads: CSARVRVREKLFF. CDR3 sequence (DNA): TGCAGTGCAAGGGTGAGGGTCCGAGAAAAACTGTTTTTT.

This clone appeared many times. CDR3 region: CASSPESEKGSYEQYF. The CDR3, as DNA: TGTGCCAGTAGTCCGGAGAGCGAGAAAGGTTCCTACGAGCAGTACTTC. This chain uses TRBV19 with TRBJ2-7; D not resolved. CDR3 size: 16 residues. Germline-derived CDR1 and CDR2 are LNHDA and SQIVND (reference sequence). V lost 5 bases, J lost 1 base, and 18 bases lay in between.

This clone was detected ten times or more. The rearrangement uses TRBV13 and TRBJ2-2, with TRBD2 identical over 7 bases. CDR3 length: 18 amino acids. The germline CDR1 and CDR2 sequences are PRHDT and FYEKMQ (reference sequence). Trimming took 5 bases from V and 7 from J; bases not matched to a gene: 19. The CDR3 is CASSPNPPAGRGFGELFF. DNA of the CDR3: TGTGCCAGCAGCCCCAACCCCCCGGCAGGGCGGGGGTTCGGGGAGCTGTTTTTT.

About this clone: One end of the junction does not line up with germline, which may come from a read error. The gene calls are TRBV6-1 and TRBJ2-1; a possible D gene is TRBD2 (6 bases). CDR1 is MNHNS, CDR2 SASEGT, per germline. The CDR3 is 13 residues long. The CDR3 protein is CASSLAGLNEHFF. CDR3 DNA sequence: TGTGCTAGCAGTTTGGCGGGGCTAAATGAGCATTTCTTC.

This clone was seen a few times. This rearrangement joins TRBV6-1 to TRBJ1-2; D remains unclear. V lost 7 bases, J lost 8 bases, and 20 bases lay in between. The CDR3 runs 14 residues. Germline CDR1 and CDR2: MNHNS and SASEGT. CDR3 in DNA: TGTGCCAGCAACGCGGGTCAAAGTCTAGGAGGCTACACCTTC. It yields the protein CASNAGQSLGGYTF.

This clone was detected ten times or more. The CDR3: CASRIQGAGDEKLFF. The CDR3 nucleotides read TGTGCCAGCAGGATACAGGGGGCCGGGGATGAAAAACTGTTTTTT. The chain joins TRBV12-3 or TRBV12-4 to TRBJ1-4; 9 bases match TRBD1. This CDR3 has 15 residues. The V and J ends lost 6 bases and 6 bases, in that order; junction bases with no gene match: 8.

At least ten counts were recorded for this clone. J is TRBJ2-3 and V is TRBV30; TRBD1 agrees at 10 bases. The CDR3 totals 16 residues. The V gene end was trimmed by 0 bases and the J gene end by 6 bases; junction bases not matched to a gene: 9. CDR1 is GTSNPN and CDR2 is SVGIG in the germline V gene (reference sequence). The CDR3 sequence: CAWSVAGTGDYDTQYF. Written as DNA, the CDR3 is TGTGCCTGGAGTGTCGCCGGGACAGGGGACTACGATACGCAGTATTTT.

In this sample, this clone turned up a few times. This chain connects TRBV6-4 to TRBJ2-1; TRBD2 agrees at 8 bases. The junction had 6 bases not matched to a gene; V was cut back by 3 bases and J by 8 bases. The germline gives CDR1 MRHNA, CDR2 SNTAGT. This CDR3 spans 14 amino acids. The CDR3 region has the DNA TGTGCCAGCAGTGAACTAGCGGTTGGCGATGAGCAGTTCTTC. It is translated as CASSELAVGDEQFF.

This sequence joins TRBV2 and TRBJ2-6, with a weak D call TRBD1 (6 bases). Trimming pared 6 bases from V and 1 base from J, leaving 10 bases between. Germline CDR1 reads SNHLY; CDR2 reads FYNNEI. The CDR3 contains 15 residues. The chain's CDR3 is CASRMRGSGANVLTF. The CDR3 DNA reads TGTGCCAGCAGGATGAGGGGGTCTGGGGCCAACGTCCTGACTTTC.

V and J are TRBV6-5 and TRBJ2-6; D gene unclear. Trimming removed 10 bases from V and 0 bases from J, with 10 bases in between. Germline V lookup: CDR1 MNHEY, CDR2 SVGAGI. The CDR3 totals 14 residues. CDR3 bases: TGTGCCACCCGTCTGGACTCTGGGGCCAACGTCCTGACTTTC. Amino acids: CATRLDSGANVLTF.

This clone was seen many times. The chain is built from TRBV12-3 or TRBV12-4 and TRBJ1-1; no clear D. This CDR3 has 12 amino acids. Trimming removed 3 bases from V and 4 bases from J, with 6 bases in between. CDR3 nucleotide sequence: TGTGCCAGCAGTTTCAGAGGCACTGAAGCTTTCTTT. This encodes CASSFRGTEAFF.

This clone appeared many times. This CDR3 reads CASSRDRGGTEAFF. The CDR3 DNA sequence: TGTGCCAGTAGCCGGGACAGGGGCGGCACTGAAGCTTTCTTT. The chain couples TRBV19 to TRBJ1-1; 10 positions match TRBD1. The CDR3 is made up of 14 amino acids. With V trimmed by 6 bases and J by 4 bases, 5 bases remained unmatched. CDR1 is LNHDA and CDR2 is SQIVND in the germline V gene (reference sequence).

This clone was seen ten or more times. The genes are TRBV4-1 and TRBJ2-4; D is ambiguous. The CDR3 extends over 15 amino acids. The germline V gene encodes CDR1 MGHRA and CDR2 YSYEKL. V lost 0 bases, J lost 9 bases, and 15 bases lay in between. The CDR3 bases are TGCGCCAGCAGCCAAGAGAACTTATTGATATTCATTCAGTACTTC. Protein: CASSQENLLIFIQYF.

In its sample, this clone was seen many times. V gene TRBV5-1 combines with J gene TRBJ2-1; weak D call: TRBD1 (6 bases). V dropped 4 bases and J dropped 1 base, with 24 bases sitting between them. Per the germline V gene, CDR1 is SGHRS and CDR2 is YFSETQ. The CDR3 runs 19 residues. The CDR3: CASSRDPQGGRASYNEQFF. The CDR3 nucleotides read TGCGCCAGCAGCCGGGACCCGCAAGGGGGTCGGGCGTCCTACAATGAGCAGTTCTTC.

This clone has at least ten counts. The V gene is TRBV11-3, the J gene TRBJ1-3, with D tentatively TRBD1 (6 bases). Germline V lookup: CDR1 SGHNT, CDR2 YENEEA. The ends were cut back, 5 bases at V and 2 bases at J, with 10 bases in the middle. This CDR3 has 14 amino acids. In DNA, the CDR3 is TGTGCCAGCAGCCAGGCAGGGGCTGGAAACACCATATATTTT. Its protein product is CASSQAGAGNTIYF.

This clone was picked up many times. This chain connects TRBV13 to TRBJ1-2; D may be TRBD1 (6 bases). The germline V gene encodes CDR1 PRHDT and CDR2 FYEKMQ (reference sequence). The ends were cut back, 4 bases at V and 7 bases at J, with 10 bases in the middle. This CDR3 spans 12 amino acids. CDR3 residues: CASSYRVSGYTF. The CDR3 nucleotides read TGTGCCAGCAGCTACAGGGTTAGTGGCTACACCTTC.

This clone was seen at least ten times. The chain couples TRBV11-3 to TRBJ2-1; the D gene is possibly TRBD2 (7 bases). V dropped 5 bases and J dropped 3 bases, with 17 bases sitting between them. The germline gives CDR1 SGHNT, CDR2 YENEEA. The CDR3 spans 16 residues. This chain's CDR3 is CASSAALGGDYNEQFF. The CDR3 region has the DNA TGTGCCAGCAGCGCTGCCCTAGGGGGGGACTACAATGAGCAGTTCTTC.

This clone showed up many times. The V call is TRBV7-2, the J call TRBJ2-1, with 7 bases lining up with TRBD2. The CDR3 totals 16 residues. The trim removed 0 bases at V and 8 bases at J, leaving 10 bases unmatched. Germline V gene sequence: CDR1 SGHTA, CDR2 FQGNSA. Here the CDR3 reads CASSLAGGRANHEQFF. The DNA for the CDR3 is TGTGCCAGCAGCTTAGCGGGAGGGAGGGCCAATCATGAGCAGTTCTTC.

This clone is large in the sample. For the CDR3, the DNA is TGTGCCAGCAGTGAAGAGGGTGGGAGGGCAGATACGCAGTATTTT. This gives the protein CASSEEGGRADTQYF. The chain has TRBV6-1 and TRBJ2-3, with 7 bases lining up with TRBD2. The germline V gene encodes CDR1 MNHNS and CDR2 SASEGT. CDR3 length: 15 residues. J gave up 4 bases and V 1 base, and 5 bases lay outside the gene matches.

The chain combines TRBV6-1 with TRBJ2-7, with D perhaps being TRBD1 or TRBD2 (5 bases each). The length of the CDR3 is 13 residues. The V gene's germline CDR1 is MNHNS and CDR2 SASEGT. V lost 6 bases and J 2 bases, leaving 11 bases between the germline ends. CDR3 sequence: CASSRDGAYEQYF. CDR3 bases: TGTGCCAGCAGCCGGGACGGAGCCTACGAGCAGTACTTC.

The sample holds many counts of this clone. This chain uses TRBV20-1 with TRBJ2-5; a possible D gene is TRBD1 (5 bases). Germline CDR1 reads DFQATT; CDR2 reads SNEGSKA (reference sequence). V lost 0 bases to trimming and J lost 3 bases, with 14 bases between them. This CDR3 region has 15 residues. The CDR3 DNA reads TGCAGTGCTAGAGAGTCAGGGCAGATAAAAGAGACCCAGTACTTC. Protein product: CSARESGQIKETQYF.

This clone came up a few times. V and J are TRBV11-2 and TRBJ2-7; weak D call: TRBD1 (6 bases). CDR3 length: 14 residues. The germline V and J ends were trimmed by 1 base and 6 bases, with 13 bases remaining between them. Germline-derived CDR1 and CDR2 are SGHAT and FQNNGV. CDR3 in DNA: TGTGCCAGCAGCTTAGGAGGGACACAAGGCGAGCAGTACTTC. Translating gives CASSLGGTQGEQYF.

This clone was recorded many times. This chain links TRBV29-1 with TRBJ2-2; no clear D. This CDR3 contains 15 residues. From germline, CDR1 is SQVTM and CDR2 ANQGSEA. Trimming shortened V by 4 bases and J by 5 bases, and 17 bases separated the two germline ends. CDR3 DNA: TGCAGCGTTGGCGGATATTGGGGTTCAACCGGGGAGCTGTTTTTT. This sequence encodes CSVGGYWGSTGELFF.

This clone was counted many times. This chain joins TRBV7-9 and TRBJ2-1, with D perhaps TRBD2 (6 bases). The CDR3 loop spans 13 amino acids. Germline-derived CDR1 and CDR2 are SEHNR and FQNEAQ (reference sequence). The germline V and J ends were trimmed by 1 base and 6 bases, with 7 bases remaining between them. DNA of the CDR3: TGTGCCAGCAGCTTAGTAGCGGTCAATGAGCAGTTCTTC. Residues: CASSLVAVNEQFF.

This clone was seen at least ten times. The V call is TRBV7-2, the J call TRBJ2-1; a possible D gene is TRBD2 (6 bases). The CDR3 runs to 14 residues. Per germline, CDR1 SGHTA and CDR2 FQGNSA. V lost 2 bases, J lost 8 bases, and 13 bases lay in between. The CDR3 nucleotides are TGTGCCAGCAGCTTAAGACTAGGCCGGGATGAGCAGTTCTTC. Its protein product is CASSLRLGRDEQFF.

This clone appeared many times. The gene calls are TRBV11-1 and TRBJ1-5, with D unresolved. This CDR3 comprises 16 residues. The V gene lost 1 base and the J gene lost 2 bases, with 12 bases spanning the gap. Germline V lookup: CDR1 SGHAT, CDR2 FQDESV (reference sequence). CDR3 nucleotides: TGTGCCAGCAGCTTAGGGGCCCCGGAAGGCAATCAGCCCCAGCATTTT. Translation gives CASSLGAPEGNQPQHF.

This clone was detected many times. The chain is built from TRBV3-1 and TRBJ2-3, with D maybe TRBD2 (5 bases). Germline CDR1 reads LGHDT; CDR2 reads YNNKEL (reference sequence). The CDR3 length is 15 residues. V lost 4 bases and J 0 bases, leaving 11 bases between the germline ends. The CDR3, as DNA: TGTGCCAGCAGCCTGACTACGACAAGCACAGATACGCAGTATTTT. Protein product: CASSLTTTSTDTQYF.